These T cell receptor beta chains were read from a single sample in a study of cytomegalovirus exposure and HLA in healthy donors. Only in-frame clones appear in the TCRdb table, and some are missing; sequencing was by immunoSEQ multiplex PCR. Of 150,000 to 200,000 clones in the sample, about three quarters are singletons; the top ten hold around 1%. Material for sequencing was PBMCs. The receptors originated from a woman between 40 and 55 years old in good health and CMV-seronegative. Both conserved end residues are part of each CDR3. D genes are given only for firm matches. Not every row has a clone size; where given, it reads once, few, many or a size class.

D gene: .
clone size: .
V gene: TRBV12-5
J gene: TRBJ1-1
CDR3 protein: CASGLGRGGNTEAFF
CDR3 DNA: TGTGCTAGTGGTTTGGGTAGGGGGGGTAACACTGAAGCTTTCTTT

D gene: .
clone size: .
V gene: TRBV18
J gene: TRBJ1-5
CDR3 protein: CASSPNSVYSNQPQHF
CDR3 DNA: TGTGCCAGCTCACCAAATTCGGTTTATAGCAATCAGCCCCAGCATTTT

D gene: .
clone size: few
V gene: TRBV13
J gene: TRBJ1-1
CDR3 protein: CASSLGGRGFNTEAFF
CDR3 DNA: TGTGCCAGCAGCTTAGGGGGCAGGGGATTTAACACTGAAGCTTTCTTT

D gene: TRBD2
clone size: .
V gene: TRBV9
J gene: TRBJ2-3
CDR3 protein: CASSVGPGLSTDTQYF
CDR3 DNA: TGTGCCAGCAGCGTAGGACCGGGACTAAGCACAGATACGCAGTATTTT

D gene: .
clone size: few
V gene: TRBV5-6
J gene: TRBJ1-1
CDR3 protein: CASSLLGTEAFF
CDR3 DNA: TGTGCCAGCAGCCTCCTAGGCACTGAAGCTTTCTTT

D gene: .
clone size: .
V gene: TRBV5-6
J gene: TRBJ1-3
CDR3 protein: CASSLNRVSGNTIYF
CDR3 DNA: TGTGCCAGCAGCTTGAACAGGGTCTCTGGAAACACCATATATTTT

D gene: TRBD1
clone size: .
V gene: TRBV10-3
J gene: TRBJ2-7
CDR3 protein: CASARDRYEQYF
CDR3 DNA: TGTGCCTCAGCCCGGGACAGATACGAGCAGTACTTC

D gene: TRBD2
clone size: .
V gene: TRBV2
J gene: TRBJ2-1
CDR3 protein: CASNLAGAEYEQFF
CDR3 DNA: TGTGCCAGCAACCTAGCGGGAGCTGAGTATGAGCAGTTCTTC

D gene: TRBD2
clone size: .
V gene: TRBV30
J gene: TRBJ2-1
CDR3 protein: CAWRGLASYNEQFF
CDR3 DNA: TGTGCCTGGAGGGGACTAGCGTCTTACAATGAGCAGTTCTTC

D gene: .
clone size: .
V gene: TRBV2
J gene: TRBJ1-4
CDR3 protein: CASRGHANVNEKLFF
CDR3 DNA: TGTGCCAGCAGGGGACACGCTAATGTTAATGAAAAACTGTTTTTT

D gene: .
clone size: .
V gene: TRBV4-1
J gene: TRBJ2-3
CDR3 protein: CASSQDGASSDTQYF
CDR3 DNA: TGCGCCAGCAGCCAAGATGGGGCCTCCTCGGATACGCAGTATTTT

D gene: TRBD2
clone size: .
V gene: TRBV18
J gene: TRBJ2-3
CDR3 protein: CASSLGTSGRGVADTQYF
CDR3 DNA: TGTGCCAGCTCACTCGGGACTAGCGGGAGAGGTGTCGCAGATACGCAGTATTTT

D gene: .
clone size: .
V gene: TRBV2
J gene: TRBJ2-1
CDR3 protein: CATLKKGKRSKFF
CDR3 DNA: TGTGCCACCCTTAAGAAGGGGAAGAGAAGTAAGTTCTTC

D gene: .
clone size: .
V gene: TRBV7-3
J gene: TRBJ2-2
CDR3 protein: CASSLTTSPNTGELFF
CDR3 DNA: TGTGCCAGCAGCTTAACTACTAGCCCGAACACCGGGGAGCTGTTTTTT